The 23 T cell receptor beta chains reported below all come from one sample, sequenced in a study of T-cell reconstitution after alpha-beta-depleted transplantation in children (dated by TCRdb to the mid-2010s). This sample's treatment or condition label indicates: allogeneic hematopoietic cell transplantation with graft depleted of TCRalphabeta T cells and CD19 B cells. The method behind the library was PCR. The sequencer listed for this sample is Illumina HiSeq 2500. To normalize quantification of the TCRbeta repertoire, the TCR libraries were built with molecular barcoding that relied on unique molecular identifiers. TCRdb trimmed the raw reads at Q25, called clones with MiXCR and kept productive beta chains. Rows are combined by CDR3 protein, so each entry shows the most common genes and DNA. The sample table holds around 580,000 distinct CDR3 sequences, of which around 23% were seen once. The top ten hold over 12% of the sample.

The sample in question was PBMCs, mostly from graft donor cells, obtained 360 days after TCRalphabeta/CD19-depleted stem cell transplant. The receptor set was obtained from a boy younger than two who had a stem cell transplant for acute myeloid leukemia, so the T cells may come from the graft donor.

The rearrangement joins TRBV5-1 to TRBJ1-4; D remains unclear. V lost 2 bases to trimming and J lost 0 bases, with 5 bases between them. This CDR3 is 14 amino acids long. The germline CDR1 and CDR2 sequences are SGHRS and YFSETQ. The CDR3 coding sequence is TGCGCCAGCAGCTTCGGAGCAACTAATGAAAAACTGTTTTTT. Its translation: CASSFGATNEKLFF.

The chain carries TRBV6-5 and TRBJ1-5; no definite D call. The V gene's germline CDR1 is MNHEY and CDR2 SVGAGI. V was cut by 7 bases and J by 4 bases, with 14 bases left in between. The CDR3 is 14 residues long. DNA for the CDR3: TGTGCCAGCACCCCGGACGGTTTGAATCAGCCCCAGCATTTT. It specifies CASTPDGLNQPQHF.

The chain uses TRBV9 and TRBJ1-1; weak D call: TRBD1 (5 bases). The CDR3 consists of 15 residues. Deletions cut 4 bases from V and 4 bases from J, with 17 bases between. Germline values: CDR1 SGDLS, CDR2 YYNGEE. CDR3 DNA: TGTGCCAGCAGCCCTTTAGGGCAGGGAGGCACTGAAGCTTTCTTT. Encoded protein: CASSPLGQGGTEAFF.

The chain uses TRBV6-5 and TRBJ1-3, with D possibly being TRBD1 (6 bases). The CDR3 is made up of 14 amino acids. Germline V gene sequence: CDR1 MNHEY, CDR2 SVGAGI. Trimming took off 0 bases at V and 4 bases at J, with 7 bases between the two ends. CDR3: CASSYSDRGNTIYF. The CDR3 DNA reads as TGTGCCAGCAGTTACTCCGACAGGGGAAACACCATATATTTT.

This clonotype was observed many times. V and J are TRBV5-5 and TRBJ2-5, with 14 bases fitting TRBD2. CDR3 length equals 16 residues. Germline CDR1 and CDR2: SGHKS and YYEKEE (reference sequence). V lost 4 bases and J lost 5; bases outside the gene matches: 7. CDR3 coding DNA: TGTGCCAGCAGCGGATGGACTAGCGGGGGGACCGAGACCCAGTACTTC. Residues: CASSGWTSGGTETQYF.

This clonotype was recorded a few times. The chain combines TRBV7-2 with TRBJ2-5, with 8 bases matching TRBD2. Trimming at V came to 2 bases and at J to 4 bases, leaving 6 bases not matched to a gene. In germline, CDR1 is SGHTA, CDR2 FQGNSA. The CDR3 length is 15 residues. The chain's CDR3 is CASSLNGGATETQYF. The CDR3 nucleotides read TGTGCCAGCAGCTTAAACGGGGGGGCCACAGAGACCCAGTACTTC.

The V gene is TRBV6-5, the J gene TRBJ2-5; 7 bases are a match to TRBD1. Germline V lookup: CDR1 MNHEY, CDR2 SVGAGI. The CDR3 loop spans 16 amino acids. The V gene end was trimmed by 0 bases and the J gene end by 4 bases; junction bases not matched to a gene: 8. CDR3 sequence: CASSYSKGQLVETQYF. In DNA, the CDR3 is TGTGCCAGCAGTTACTCGAAGGGACAGTTAGTAGAGACCCAGTACTTC.

Many counts were recorded for this clonotype. This chain connects TRBV15 to TRBJ2-7, with TRBD1 identical over 7 bases. The V gene's germline CDR1 is LNHNV and CDR2 YYDKDF (reference sequence). The ends lost 5 bases at V and 1 base at J; junction bases unmatched: 8. This CDR3 region has 15 residues. CDR3 bases: TGTGCCACCAGCCCAAGGACAGGAGTATCCTACGAGCAGTACTTC. Residues: CATSPRTGVSYEQYF.

V and J are TRBV12-3 or TRBV12-4 and TRBJ1-1; a possible D gene is TRBD1 (5 bases). This CDR3 has 13 residues. V lost 6 bases, J lost 5 bases, and 13 bases lay in between. CDR3 in DNA: TGTGCCAGCAGCCAGTCGGGGGAGACTGAAGCTTTCTTT. It encodes CASSQSGETEAFF.

In its sample, this clonotype was seen a few times. The chain links TRBV19 to TRBJ2-5; TRBD2 matches at 10 bases. Germline trimming cut 3 bases from V and 4 bases from J; bases unmatched to any gene: 2. This CDR3 contains 14 residues. Germline V gene sequence: CDR1 LNHDA, CDR2 SQIVND (reference sequence). CDR3 protein: CASSMSGGAETQYF. The CDR3, as DNA: TGTGCCAGTAGTATGAGCGGGGGGGCAGAGACCCAGTACTTC.

This chain uses TRBV20-1 with TRBJ2-5; D tentatively reads TRBD1 or TRBD2 (5 bases each). Germline loops: CDR1 DFQATT, CDR2 SNEGSKA (reference sequence). V was cut by 5 bases and J by 5 bases, with 24 bases left in between. The CDR3 loop spans 16 amino acids. DNA of the CDR3: TGCAGTGCTGGGCGTGGGGGAAACGAGTGGGTGGAGACCCAGTACTTC. Translating it yields CSAGRGGNEWVETQYF.

The chain couples TRBV12-3 or TRBV12-4 to TRBJ2-5; no clear D. V shed 2 bases and J shed 5 bases, with 6 bases lying between them. This CDR3 has 12 residues. The CDR3 nucleotides read TGTGCCAGCAGTTTATGGATCGAGACCCAGTACTTC. Translating gives CASSLWIETQYF.

The chain's CDR3 is CASSRTGLHRHEQFF. For the CDR3, the DNA is TGTGCCAGCTCACGTACAGGGCTACATCGCCATGAGCAGTTCTTC. The chain combines TRBV18 with TRBJ2-1; D is perhaps TRBD1 (6 bases). Germline V lookup: CDR1 KGHSH, CDR2 LQKENI. The CDR3 contains 15 residues. Trimming removed 4 bases at V and 8 bases at J, with 18 bases between.

As DNA, the CDR3 is TGTGCCAGCAGCAGAATTTCGACAGCAGATACGCAGTATTTT. Translation gives CASSRISTADTQYF. The genes are TRBV21-1 and TRBJ2-3; TRBD1, as called in the table, went unchecked against the DNA. TRBV21-1 is designated a pseudogene. The length of the CDR3 is 14 residues.

This clonotype was counted only a few times. V usage is TRBV12-3 or TRBV12-4 and J usage is TRBJ2-3, with 7 bases identical to TRBD1. After removal of 7 bases from V and 1 base from J, the junction contained 5 bases not matched to a gene. The CDR3 covers 14 residues. The chain's CDR3 is CASTPGQRTDTQYF. DNA of the CDR3: TGTGCCAGCACCCCGGGACAGCGCACAGATACGCAGTATTTT.

In its sample, this clonotype was seen a few times. The V and J genes are TRBV5-1 and TRBJ2-1; 8 positions match TRBD2. Unmatched junction bases numbered 10, after V lost 4 bases and J lost 4 bases. The germline V gene encodes CDR1 SGHRS and CDR2 YFSETQ. This CDR3 region has 16 residues. As DNA, the CDR3 is TGCGCCAGCAGCACTCCAGGGGAGCGGGGGTACAATGAGCAGTTCTTC. As protein: CASSTPGERGYNEQFF. The entire variable domain, with the rest obtained from reference TRBV5-1 and TRBJ2-1, is as follows: KAGVTQTPRYLIKTRGQQVTLSCSPISGHRSVSWYQQTPGQGLQFLFEYFSETQRNKGNFPGRFSGRQFSNSRSEMNVSTLELGDSALYLCASSTPGERGYNEQFFGPGTRLTVL.

This clonotype was counted once. The V call is TRBV6-5, the J call TRBJ2-7; D is perhaps TRBD1 or TRBD2 (5 bases each). Trimming left V 0 bases short and J 4 bases short, with 16 bases between. The length of the CDR3 is 16 residues. The germline V gene encodes CDR1 MNHEY and CDR2 SVGAGI. The CDR3 protein is CASSYSSGPKIYEQYF. The CDR3 region has the DNA TGTGCCAGCAGTTACTCGTCGGGACCGAAAATTTACGAGCAGTACTTC.

In its sample, this clonotype was seen a few times. The chain is built from TRBV7-8 and TRBJ2-7; TRBD1 aligns across 9 bases. Germline CDR1 SGHVS, CDR2 FQNEAQ. CDR3 length: 18 residues. V shed 5 bases, J shed 2 bases, and the junction held 16 bases outside the gene matches. The CDR3 DNA reads TGTGCCAGCAGCCCAGGGACAGGGTTTAGGACCTGGGCCTACGAGCAGTACTTC. Its protein product is CASSPGTGFRTWAYEQYF.

V gene TRBV7-7 combines with J gene TRBJ2-1; tentatively, D is TRBD2 (6 bases). V was cut by 1 base and J by 4 bases, with 14 bases left in between. Germline V CDR1 and CDR2: SSHAT, FNYEAQ (reference sequence). The CDR3 runs 16 residues. The CDR3 loop is CASSLDPGLPYNEQFF. The CDR3 DNA sequence: TGTGCCAGCAGCTTAGATCCGGGACTGCCATACAATGAGCAGTTCTTC.

The CDR3 sequence is CASSDSGGDGNQPQHF. CDR3 nucleotide sequence: TGTGCCAGCAGTGACTCCGGGGGGGACGGCAATCAGCCCCAGCATTTT. The chain recombines TRBV25-1 with TRBJ1-5, with D possibly matching TRBD1 (5 bases). CDR1 and CDR2 (germline): MGHDK, SYGVNS. The CDR3 is 16 amino acids. Trimming removed 3 bases at V and 2 bases at J, with 14 bases between.

This chain connects TRBV6-6 to TRBJ2-3, with D uncertain. Germline CDR1 MNHNY, CDR2 SVGAGI (reference sequence). The length of the CDR3 is 13 residues. The ends were cut back, 6 bases at V and 2 bases at J, with 9 bases in the middle. This CDR3 is CASSTEDTDTQYF. The CDR3 DNA is TGTGCCAGCAGCACAGAAGACACAGATACGCAGTATTTT.

Only a few counts were recorded for this clonotype. The rearrangement joins TRBV20-1 to TRBJ2-7; TRBD2 agrees at 10 bases. The J segment lost 7 bases and the V segment lost 0 bases, leaving 9 bases of the junction unmatched. The germline CDR1 and CDR2 sequences are DFQATT and SNEGSKA (reference sequence). CDR3 size: 15 residues. DNA for the CDR3: TGCAGTGCTAGAGAGGGAGCGGGGGGGGCTCGGGAGCAGTACTTC. Encoded protein: CSAREGAGGAREQYF.

V is TRBV20-1 and J is TRBJ1-6; 8 positions match TRBD1. There are 14 residues in the CDR3. Germline trimming cut 0 bases from V and 9 bases from J; bases unmatched to any gene: 4. Germline V gene sequence: CDR1 DFQATT, CDR2 SNEGSKA (reference sequence). DNA of the CDR3: TGCAGTGCTAGAGAAGGGACAGGAGGTTCACCCCTCCACTTT. It is translated as CSAREGTGGSPLHF.